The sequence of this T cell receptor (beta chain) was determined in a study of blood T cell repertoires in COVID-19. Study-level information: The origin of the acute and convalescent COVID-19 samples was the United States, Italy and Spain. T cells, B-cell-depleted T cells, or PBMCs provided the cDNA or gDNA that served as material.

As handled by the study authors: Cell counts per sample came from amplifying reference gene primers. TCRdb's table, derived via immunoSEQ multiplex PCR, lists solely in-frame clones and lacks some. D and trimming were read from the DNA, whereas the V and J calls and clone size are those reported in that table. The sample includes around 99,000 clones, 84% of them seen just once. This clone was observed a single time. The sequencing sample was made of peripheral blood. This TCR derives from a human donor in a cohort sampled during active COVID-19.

For the CDR3, the DNA is TGTGCCAGTAGTATTTGGCGGGACAGCTACGAGCAGTACGTC. Translation: CASSIWRDSYEQYV. V gene TRBV19 combines with J gene TRBJ2-7, with a possible D match to TRBD1 (7 bases). The germline gives CDR1 LNHDA, CDR2 SQIVND (reference sequence). V lost 3 bases, J lost 3 bases, and 12 bases lay in between. The CDR3 loop spans 14 amino acids.